This T cell receptor beta chain was sequenced for a study of low-dose radiotherapy and immunotherapy resistance in tumors. Study overall: The fractionation for Cohort 1 was 0.5 Gy per fraction every 2 weeks, totaling 6.5 Gy.

TRAV- and TRBV-specific primers primed first-strand cDNA, covering alpha and beta chains. The PCR that amplified TCRs ran for 20 to 25 cycles, relying on a constant-region primer and a V-primer adapter. TCRdb analysed the reads with MiXCR anew, one entry per CDR3 protein. The data contain approximately 14,000 distinct CDR3 sequences, 40% to 60% of them singletons. Treatment of the donors consisted of nivolumab and ipilimumab (plus aspirin, low-dose cyclophosphamide and low-dose radiotherapy). The clonotype originates from a human donor with advanced metastatic prostate, ovarian, gallbladder or colorectal cancer (not recorded which). This table probably holds off-target reads from a library built for another chain.

The CDR3 DNA follows: TGTGCCAGCAGCCAACAGACTAGCGGGAATGTCAAAAACATTCAGTACTTC. Translation: CASSQQTSGNVKNIQYF. This chain connects TRBV4-2 to TRBJ2-4; 11 bases are a match to TRBD2. The CDR3 runs 17 residues. The germline V gene encodes CDR1 LGHNA and CDR2 YNFKEQ. Germline trimming cut 2 bases from V and 3 bases from J; bases unmatched to any gene: 6.